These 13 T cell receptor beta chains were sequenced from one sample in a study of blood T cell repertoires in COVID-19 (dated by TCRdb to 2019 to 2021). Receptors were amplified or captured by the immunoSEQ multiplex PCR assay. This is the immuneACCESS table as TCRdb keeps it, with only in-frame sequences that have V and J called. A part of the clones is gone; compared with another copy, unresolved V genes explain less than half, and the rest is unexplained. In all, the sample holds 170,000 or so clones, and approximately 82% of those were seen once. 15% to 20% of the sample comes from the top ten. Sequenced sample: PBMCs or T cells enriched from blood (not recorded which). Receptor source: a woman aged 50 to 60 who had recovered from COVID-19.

CDR3 sequence reads: CASSSGLEAKTDTQYF. The CDR3 DNA follows: TGTGCCAGCAGCAGCGGACTAGAGGCCAAAACAGATACGCAGTATTTT. J is TRBJ2-3 and V is TRBV3-1 (or the pseudogene TRBV3-2); 7 bases align to TRBD2. CDR1 and CDR2 (germline): LGHDT, YNNKEL (reference sequence). The CDR3 loop spans 16 amino acids. V shed 5 bases, J shed 3 bases, and the junction held 11 bases outside the gene matches.

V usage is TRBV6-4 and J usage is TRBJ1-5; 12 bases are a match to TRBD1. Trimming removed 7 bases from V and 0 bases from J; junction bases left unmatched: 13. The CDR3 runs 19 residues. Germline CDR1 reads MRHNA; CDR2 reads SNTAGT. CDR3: CASTRTGTGGADSNQPQHF. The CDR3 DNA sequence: TGTGCCAGCACACGAACGGGGACAGGGGGCGCAGATAGCAATCAGCCCCAGCATTTT.

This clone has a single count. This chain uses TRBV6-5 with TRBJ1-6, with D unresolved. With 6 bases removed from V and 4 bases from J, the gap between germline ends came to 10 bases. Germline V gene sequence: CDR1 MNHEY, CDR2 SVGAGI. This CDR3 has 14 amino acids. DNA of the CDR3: TGTGCCAGCAGCCAGACAAGATATAATTCACCCCTCCACTTT. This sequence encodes CASSQTRYNSPLHF.

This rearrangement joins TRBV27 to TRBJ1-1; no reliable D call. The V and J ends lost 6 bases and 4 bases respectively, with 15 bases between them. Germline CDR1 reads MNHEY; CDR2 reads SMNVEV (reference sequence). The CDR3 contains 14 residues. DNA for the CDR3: TGTGCCAGCAGATACCCCCCCTGGCCCACTGAAGCTTTCTTT. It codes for CASRYPPWPTEAFF.

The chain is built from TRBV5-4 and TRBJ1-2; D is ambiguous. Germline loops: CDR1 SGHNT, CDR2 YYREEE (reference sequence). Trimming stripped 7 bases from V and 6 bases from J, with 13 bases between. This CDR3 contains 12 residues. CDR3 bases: TGTGCCAGCCCGCCGAGGAACCATGGCTACACCTTC. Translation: CASPPRNHGYTF. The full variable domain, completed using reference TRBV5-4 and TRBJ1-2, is ETGVTQSPTHLIKTRGQQVTLRCSSQSGHNTVSWYQQALGQGPQFIFQYYREEENGRGNFPPRFSGLQFPNYSSELNVNALELDDSALYLCASPPRNHGYTFGSGTRLTVV.

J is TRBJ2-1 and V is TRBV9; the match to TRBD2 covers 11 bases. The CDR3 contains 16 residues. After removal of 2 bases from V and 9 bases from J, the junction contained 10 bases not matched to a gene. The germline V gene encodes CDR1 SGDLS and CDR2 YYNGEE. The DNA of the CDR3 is TGTGCCAGCAGCGTTAAGTTAGCGGGAGGGCCGAGTGAGCAGTTCTTC. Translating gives CASSVKLAGGPSEQFF.

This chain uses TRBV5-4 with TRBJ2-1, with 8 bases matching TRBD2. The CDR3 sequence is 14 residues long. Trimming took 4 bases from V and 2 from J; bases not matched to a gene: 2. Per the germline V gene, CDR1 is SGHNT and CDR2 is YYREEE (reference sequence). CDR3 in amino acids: CASSSSGTYNEQFF. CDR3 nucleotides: TGTGCCAGCAGCAGTAGCGGGACCTACAATGAGCAGTTCTTC. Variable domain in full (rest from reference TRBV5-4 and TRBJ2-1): ETGVTQSPTHLIKTRGQQVTLRCSSQSGHNTVSWYQQALGQGPQFIFQYYREEENGRGNFPPRFSGLQFPNYSSELNVNALELDDSALYLCASSSSGTYNEQFFGPGTRLTVL.

The CDR3 DNA follows: TGTGCCAGCAGCCCTCGACAGGGGGCGTCTATTCGGGAGCTGTTTTTT. This translates into CASSPRQGASIRELFF. The rearrangement joins TRBV7-3 to TRBJ2-2, with 10 bases matching TRBD1. V gave up 5 bases and J gave up 9 bases; unmatched junction bases: 12. The CDR3 covers 16 residues. CDR1 and CDR2 (germline): SGHTA, FQGTGA.

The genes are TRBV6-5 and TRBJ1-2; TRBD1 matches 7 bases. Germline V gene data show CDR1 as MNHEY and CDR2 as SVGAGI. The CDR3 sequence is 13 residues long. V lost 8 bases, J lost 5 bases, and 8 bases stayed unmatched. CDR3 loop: CASRMEQGYGYTF. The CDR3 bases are TGTGCCAGCCGAATGGAACAGGGGTATGGCTACACCTTC.

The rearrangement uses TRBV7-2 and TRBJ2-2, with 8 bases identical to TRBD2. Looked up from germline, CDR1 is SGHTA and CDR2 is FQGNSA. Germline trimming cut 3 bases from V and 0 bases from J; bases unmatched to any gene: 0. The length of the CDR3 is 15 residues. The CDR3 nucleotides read TGTGCCAGCAGCTTTAGCGGGGCGAACACCGGGGAGCTGTTTTTT. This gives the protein CASSFSGANTGELFF.

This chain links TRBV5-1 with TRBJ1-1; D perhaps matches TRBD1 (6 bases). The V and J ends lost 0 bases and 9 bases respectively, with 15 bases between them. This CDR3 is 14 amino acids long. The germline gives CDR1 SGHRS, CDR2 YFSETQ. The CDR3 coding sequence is TGCGCCAGCAGCTTGGGACAGGCTACACCTCAAGCTTTCTTT. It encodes CASSLGQATPQAFF.

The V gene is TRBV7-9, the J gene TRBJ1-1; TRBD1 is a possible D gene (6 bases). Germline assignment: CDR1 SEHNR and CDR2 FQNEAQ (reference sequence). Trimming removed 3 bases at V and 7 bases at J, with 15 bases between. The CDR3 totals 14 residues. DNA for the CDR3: TGTGCCAGCAGCTTCAATAGGCGGACAGATGAAGCTTTCTTT. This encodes CASSFNRRTDEAFF.

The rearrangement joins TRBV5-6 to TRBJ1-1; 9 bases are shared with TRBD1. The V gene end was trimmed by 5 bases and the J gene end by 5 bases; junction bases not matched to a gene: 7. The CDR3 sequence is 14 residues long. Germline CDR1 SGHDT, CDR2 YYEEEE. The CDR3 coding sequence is TGTGCCAGCAGTCGGGGACAGGGACGAACTGAAGCTTTCTTT. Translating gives CASSRGQGRTEAFF.